A single sample gave rise to the 10 T cell receptor beta chains below, sequenced in a study of cytomegalovirus exposure and HLA in healthy donors. The PCR was carried out with 60 Vbeta primers and 13 Jbeta primers. Produced via immunoSEQ multiplex PCR; TCRdb's table is partial and in-frame only. The sample holds 160,000 or so clones, around nine tenths seen once. Sequenced: PBMCs. Source of these receptors: a woman under 30 in good health and CMV-seronegative.

V usage is TRBV25-1 and J usage is TRBJ2-7; 9 bases are shared with TRBD1. Germline-derived CDR1 and CDR2 are MGHDK and SYGVNS. This CDR3 comprises 17 residues. V trimming: 4 bases; J trimming: 2 bases; junction bases outside the gene matches: 12. CDR3: CASSVRTSGQGPYEQYF. The CDR3 DNA follows: TGTGCCAGCAGTGTACGAACCTCGGGACAGGGCCCCTACGAGCAGTACTTC.

J is TRBJ1-4 and V is TRBV5-1, with 7 positions matching TRBD1. Germline V gene sequence: CDR1 SGHRS, CDR2 YFSETQ. The CDR3 sequence is 14 residues long. V gave up 2 bases and J gave up 7 bases; unmatched junction bases: 5. The CDR3 protein is CASSLGGGSEKLFF. Here the CDR3 DNA reads TGCGCCAGCAGCTTAGGGGGCGGCTCTGAAAAACTGTTTTTT.

The chain recombines TRBV29-1 with TRBJ1-6; TRBD1 aligns across 9 bases. This CDR3 region has 13 residues. CDR1 and CDR2 (germline): SQVTM, ANQGSEA. V lost 6 bases and J lost 7; bases outside the gene matches: 4. CDR3 nucleotide sequence: TGCAGCGTGGGACAGGGCTTAAATTCACCCCTCCACTTT. Protein product: CSVGQGLNSPLHF.

The CDR3 is CASIQAHEQYF. In DNA form, the CDR3 reads TGTGCCAGCATCCAGGCCCACGAGCAGTACTTC. This sequence joins TRBV28 and TRBJ2-7; D is unclear. In germline, CDR1 is MDHEN, CDR2 SYDVKM. The CDR3 spans 11 residues. Deletions cut 7 bases from V and 5 bases from J, with 9 bases between.

The rearrangement links TRBV30 to TRBJ2-7; 12 bases map to TRBD2. After removal of 5 bases from V and 3 bases from J, the junction contained 5 bases not matched to a gene. Germline V gives CDR1 GTSNPN, CDR2 SVGIG (reference sequence). This CDR3 spans 14 amino acids. The CDR3 protein is CAWGGGLAGYEQYF. The DNA for the CDR3 is TGTGCCTGGGGCGGGGGACTAGCGGGCTACGAGCAGTACTTC.

V is TRBV7-9 and J is TRBJ1-1; TRBD1 might be the D (5 bases). CDR1 SEHNR and CDR2 FQNEAQ come from the germline V gene (reference sequence). The CDR3 is made up of 12 amino acids. Trimming cost V 6 bases and J 4 bases, with 9 bases left between them. The DNA of the CDR3 is TGTGCCAGCAGTCAGGGCGGCACTGAAGCTTTCTTT. This translates into CASSQGGTEAFF.

The chain recombines TRBV7-6 with TRBJ2-3, with D unclear. V was trimmed by 3 bases and J by 3 bases, leaving 10 bases between them. The CDR3 runs to 14 residues. The germline gives CDR1 SGHVS, CDR2 FNYEAQ. The chain's CDR3 is CASSFKQTTDTQYF. DNA for the CDR3: TGTGCCAGCAGCTTCAAGCAGACAACAGATACGCAGTATTTT.

The chain recombines TRBV11-1 with TRBJ1-4; the D gene is possibly TRBD1 (5 bases). The CDR3 extends over 16 amino acids. The ends were cut back, 5 bases at V and 5 bases at J, with 18 bases in the middle. Germline CDR1 and CDR2: SGHAT and FQDESV (reference sequence). In DNA, the CDR3 is TGTGCCAGCAGCCCGCGGCGGGGGTCCAAGAATGAAAAACTGTTTTTT. Amino acids: CASSPRRGSKNEKLFF.

The gene calls are TRBV10-3 and TRBJ2-2; the D gene is possibly TRBD2 (6 bases). The CDR3 is made up of 13 amino acids. Trimming stripped 10 bases from V and 3 bases from J, with 12 bases between. Looked up from germline, CDR1 is ENHRY and CDR2 is SYGVKD. CDR3 nucleotides: TGTGCCACGCGGGGCGCAGACACCGGGGAGCTGTTTTTT. Translating gives CATRGADTGELFF.

The V gene is TRBV5-1, the J gene TRBJ1-1; D is ambiguous. Germline V gene data show CDR1 as SGHRS and CDR2 as YFSETQ. This CDR3 has 16 amino acids. Trimming left V 3 bases short and J 0 bases short, with 15 bases between. This chain's CDR3 is CASSSPSAGMNTEAFF. The DNA for the CDR3 is TGCGCCAGCAGCTCACCAAGTGCAGGTATGAACACTGAAGCTTTCTTT.